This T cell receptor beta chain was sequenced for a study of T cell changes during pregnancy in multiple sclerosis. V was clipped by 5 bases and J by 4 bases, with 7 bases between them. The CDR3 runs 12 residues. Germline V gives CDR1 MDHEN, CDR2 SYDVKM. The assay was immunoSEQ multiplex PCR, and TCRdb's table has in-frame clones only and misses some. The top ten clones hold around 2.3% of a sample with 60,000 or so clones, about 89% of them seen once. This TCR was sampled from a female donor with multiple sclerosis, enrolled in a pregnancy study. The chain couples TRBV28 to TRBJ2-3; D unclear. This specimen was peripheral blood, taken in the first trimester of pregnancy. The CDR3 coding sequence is TGTGCCAGCAGTCCTACTGCAGATACGCAGTATTTT. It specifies CASSPTADTQYF.